The 8 T cell receptor beta chains below all came from one sample that was sequenced in a study of blood T cell repertoires in COVID-19. Sequencing was performed with immunoSEQ multiplex PCR; in TCRdb, only in-frame clones are kept and a portion is missing. The sample records about 67,000 clones, roughly 73% being singletons. The sample was peripheral blood. The source is an older woman with acute or convalescent COVID-19.

The chain has TRBV14 and TRBJ1-2; the D gene is possibly TRBD1 (5 bases). The germline CDR1 and CDR2 sequences are SGHDN and FVKESK. This CDR3 region has 13 residues. With 4 bases removed from V and 4 bases from J, the gap between germline ends came to 10 bases. The CDR3 protein is CASSLGRSYGYTF. The DNA for the CDR3 is TGTGCCAGCAGCCTGGGGCGCAGCTATGGCTACACCTTC. Filled out from reference TRBV14 and TRBJ1-2, the complete variable domain reads EAGVTQFPSHSVIEKGQTVTLRCDPISGHDNLYWYRRVMGKEIKFLLHFVKESKQDESGMPNNRFLAERTGGTYSTLKVQPAELEDSGVYFCASSLGRSYGYTFGSGTRLTVV.

This clone was recorded only once. The CDR3 bases are TGTGCCAGCAAGGGACTAGCGGGGGACTTCCAAGAGACCCAGTACTTC. Amino acids: CASKGLAGDFQETQYF. The rearrangement joins TRBV21-1 to TRBJ2-5; the table's TRBD2 call for D was not verified on the DNA. TRBV21-1 represents a pseudogene. This CDR3 is 16 amino acids long.

The chain recombines TRBV27 with TRBJ1-6; no definite D call. CDR1 MNHEY and CDR2 SMNVEV come from the germline V gene (reference sequence). This CDR3 region has 14 residues. Trimming left V 4 bases short and J 7 bases short, with 11 bases between. In DNA, the CDR3 is TGTGCCAGCAGTTCCGGGAACGGCAATTCACCCCTCCACTTT. It specifies CASSSGNGNSPLHF.

This rearrangement joins TRBV9 to TRBJ1-2, with 7 positions matching TRBD1. Germline V lookup: CDR1 SGDLS, CDR2 YYNGEE. V gave up 4 bases and J gave up 1 base; unmatched junction bases: 10. The CDR3 sequence is 16 residues long. CDR3 sequence: CASSPGLRQGNYGYTF. The DNA for the CDR3 is TGTGCCAGCAGCCCCGGCCTACGACAGGGTAACTATGGCTACACCTTC.

A single count supports this clone. The rearrangement links TRBV12-3 or TRBV12-4 to TRBJ2-2; D not resolved. The CDR3 length is 13 residues. The germline V and J ends were trimmed by 3 bases and 8 bases, with 10 bases remaining between them. DNA for the CDR3: TGTGCCAGCAGTTTTGAGGTTCTGGGGGAGCTGTTTTTT. Amino acid sequence: CASSFEVLGELFF.

The V gene is TRBV15, the J gene TRBJ2-2; tentatively, D is TRBD2 (7 bases). V shed 4 bases and J shed 0 bases, with 15 bases lying between them. The germline CDR1 and CDR2 sequences are LNHNV and YYDKDF (reference sequence). This CDR3 spans 17 amino acids. CDR3 DNA: TGTGCCACCAGCACCACCAGGGGAGGGGCGAACACCGGGGAGCTGTTTTTT. It translates to CATSTTRGGANTGELFF.

This clone was seen a few times. The chain couples TRBV12-5 to TRBJ1-2; D is ambiguous. Trimming pared 7 bases from V and 1 base from J, leaving 13 bases between. The length of the CDR3 is 14 residues. Germline CDR1 and CDR2: LGHNT and FRNRAP. CDR3 sequence: CASVPTLDNYGYTF. The CDR3 bases are TGTGCTAGTGTTCCGACATTGGATAACTATGGCTACACCTTC.

The chain carries TRBV12-5 and TRBJ1-5; 9 bases are a match to TRBD1. Per germline, CDR1 LGHNT and CDR2 FRNRAP. The CDR3 is 14 amino acids. V trimming: 4 bases; J trimming: 6 bases; junction bases outside the gene matches: 4. The CDR3 spells CASGSSDRGQPQHF. CDR3 nucleotides: TGTGCTAGTGGTTCCTCGGACAGGGGTCAGCCCCAGCATTTT.